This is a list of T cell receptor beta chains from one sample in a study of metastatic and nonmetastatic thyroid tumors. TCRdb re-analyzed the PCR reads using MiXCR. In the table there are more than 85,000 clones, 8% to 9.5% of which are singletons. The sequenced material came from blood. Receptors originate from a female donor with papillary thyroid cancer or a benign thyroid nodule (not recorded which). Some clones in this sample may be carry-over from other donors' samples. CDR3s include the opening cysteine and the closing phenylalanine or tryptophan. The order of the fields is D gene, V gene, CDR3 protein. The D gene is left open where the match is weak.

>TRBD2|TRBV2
CASSEALPGLAGANTDTQYF
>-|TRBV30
CVWSKGQPQHF
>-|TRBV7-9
CASSLWGLRTDSTNEKLFF
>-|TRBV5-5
CASSLGIGETQYF
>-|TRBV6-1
CASSWATNYEQYF
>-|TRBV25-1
CASSEYKQNTEAFF
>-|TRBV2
CASGTDHFTEAFF
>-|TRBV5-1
CASSSRGGPGSEQYF
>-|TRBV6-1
CASSEQGPYGYTF
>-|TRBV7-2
CASSLSPSGMVNEQFF
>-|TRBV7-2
CASSLTVNSNQPQHF
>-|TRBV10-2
CASSDGGNEQYF
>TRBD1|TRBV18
CASSPTTGPTEQFF
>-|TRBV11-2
CASSPRINRASTDTQYF
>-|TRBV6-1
CASTLSRRLAKNIQYF
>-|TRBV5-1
CASSFLEGYGYTF
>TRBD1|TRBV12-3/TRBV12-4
CASRPGQEADTQYF
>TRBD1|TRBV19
CATLRDRGRSEAFF
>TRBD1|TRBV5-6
CASSIVRTGGAETQYF
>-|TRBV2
CASTNSWEQYF
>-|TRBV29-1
CSVERRQGNTEAFF
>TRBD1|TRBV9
CASSTGQGANYNSPLHF
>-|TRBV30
CAWSLPWAREQYF
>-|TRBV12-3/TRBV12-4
CASSLRTVYNSPLHF
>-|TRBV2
CASTFDSEAFF
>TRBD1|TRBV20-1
CSASSQLGQSYEQYF
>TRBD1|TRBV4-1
CASSQDRTGPYEQYF
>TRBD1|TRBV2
CATQGARDQPQHF
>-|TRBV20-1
CSARVSGGSPLHF
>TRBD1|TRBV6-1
CASSLRQGLDTQYF
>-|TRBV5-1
CASSRTWTDSNQPQHF
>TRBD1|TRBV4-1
CASSLRQGPNTGELFF
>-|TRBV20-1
CSARGGPGVAKNIQYF
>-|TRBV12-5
CATLRAGKDVATNEKLFF
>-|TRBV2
CASRAGSGYEQYF
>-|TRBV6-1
CASRVSNTGELFF
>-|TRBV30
CAWSVRRPGWGNTEAFF
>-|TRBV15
CATSNPGRPYDEQFF
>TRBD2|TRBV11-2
CASSLKAGGLSYEQYF
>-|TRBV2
CASIDRRNSPLHF
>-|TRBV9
CASSVLWVGNEQFF
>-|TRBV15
CATSRAQVNTEAFF
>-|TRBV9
CASSASAPSTDTQYF
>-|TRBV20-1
CSATSGVGLWGNIQYF
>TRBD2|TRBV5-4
CASSFSSGGDTQYF
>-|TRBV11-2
CASSSDRYYEQYF
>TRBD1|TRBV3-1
CASSREGTGVWNEQFF
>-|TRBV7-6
CASSLGGAEPPQQETQYF
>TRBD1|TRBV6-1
CASAGTGGNYEQYF
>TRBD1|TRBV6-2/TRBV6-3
CASSFRDSHNQPQHF
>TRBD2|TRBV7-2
CASSSTAGAYEQYF
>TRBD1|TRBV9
CASSVGGTGSQPQHF
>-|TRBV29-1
CSVRRGNTDTQYF
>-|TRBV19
CATSAGQRPNYGYTF